The source of this T cell receptor (beta chain) is a study of Graves' ophthalmopathy and Graves' hyperthyroidism. The study's findings and limits: Classification of ophthalmopathy versus stable hyperthyroidism by a 13-signature model yielded around 88% sensitivity and around 76% specificity.

In germline, CDR1 is MNHEY, CDR2 SMNVEV (reference sequence). The CDR3 is made up of 16 amino acids. The V gene end was trimmed by 5 bases and the J gene end by 3 bases; junction bases not matched to a gene: 5. As regards this clonotype: Its antigen is currently unknown.

The study amplified TCR beta CDR3 regions using RNA transcripts. HTBI primers were used in a first-round RT-PCR, which preceded a second-round multiplex PCR. TCRdb passed the multiplex PCR reads through MiXCR, listing each CDR3 protein once. Of about 620,000 distinct CDR3 sequences in the sample, about 20% were seen once. This sequence originates from a woman aged 18-35 years with stable Graves' hyperthyroidism. Some clones in this sample may be carry-over from other donors' samples. The V call is TRBV27, the J call TRBJ2-5; 14 bases fit TRBD2. Sequencing was done on a sample of peripheral blood. The CDR3 nucleotides read TGTGCCAGCAGTCCCCGACTAGCGGGGGGGAAAGAGACCCAGTACTTC. This gives the protein CASSPRLAGGKETQYF.